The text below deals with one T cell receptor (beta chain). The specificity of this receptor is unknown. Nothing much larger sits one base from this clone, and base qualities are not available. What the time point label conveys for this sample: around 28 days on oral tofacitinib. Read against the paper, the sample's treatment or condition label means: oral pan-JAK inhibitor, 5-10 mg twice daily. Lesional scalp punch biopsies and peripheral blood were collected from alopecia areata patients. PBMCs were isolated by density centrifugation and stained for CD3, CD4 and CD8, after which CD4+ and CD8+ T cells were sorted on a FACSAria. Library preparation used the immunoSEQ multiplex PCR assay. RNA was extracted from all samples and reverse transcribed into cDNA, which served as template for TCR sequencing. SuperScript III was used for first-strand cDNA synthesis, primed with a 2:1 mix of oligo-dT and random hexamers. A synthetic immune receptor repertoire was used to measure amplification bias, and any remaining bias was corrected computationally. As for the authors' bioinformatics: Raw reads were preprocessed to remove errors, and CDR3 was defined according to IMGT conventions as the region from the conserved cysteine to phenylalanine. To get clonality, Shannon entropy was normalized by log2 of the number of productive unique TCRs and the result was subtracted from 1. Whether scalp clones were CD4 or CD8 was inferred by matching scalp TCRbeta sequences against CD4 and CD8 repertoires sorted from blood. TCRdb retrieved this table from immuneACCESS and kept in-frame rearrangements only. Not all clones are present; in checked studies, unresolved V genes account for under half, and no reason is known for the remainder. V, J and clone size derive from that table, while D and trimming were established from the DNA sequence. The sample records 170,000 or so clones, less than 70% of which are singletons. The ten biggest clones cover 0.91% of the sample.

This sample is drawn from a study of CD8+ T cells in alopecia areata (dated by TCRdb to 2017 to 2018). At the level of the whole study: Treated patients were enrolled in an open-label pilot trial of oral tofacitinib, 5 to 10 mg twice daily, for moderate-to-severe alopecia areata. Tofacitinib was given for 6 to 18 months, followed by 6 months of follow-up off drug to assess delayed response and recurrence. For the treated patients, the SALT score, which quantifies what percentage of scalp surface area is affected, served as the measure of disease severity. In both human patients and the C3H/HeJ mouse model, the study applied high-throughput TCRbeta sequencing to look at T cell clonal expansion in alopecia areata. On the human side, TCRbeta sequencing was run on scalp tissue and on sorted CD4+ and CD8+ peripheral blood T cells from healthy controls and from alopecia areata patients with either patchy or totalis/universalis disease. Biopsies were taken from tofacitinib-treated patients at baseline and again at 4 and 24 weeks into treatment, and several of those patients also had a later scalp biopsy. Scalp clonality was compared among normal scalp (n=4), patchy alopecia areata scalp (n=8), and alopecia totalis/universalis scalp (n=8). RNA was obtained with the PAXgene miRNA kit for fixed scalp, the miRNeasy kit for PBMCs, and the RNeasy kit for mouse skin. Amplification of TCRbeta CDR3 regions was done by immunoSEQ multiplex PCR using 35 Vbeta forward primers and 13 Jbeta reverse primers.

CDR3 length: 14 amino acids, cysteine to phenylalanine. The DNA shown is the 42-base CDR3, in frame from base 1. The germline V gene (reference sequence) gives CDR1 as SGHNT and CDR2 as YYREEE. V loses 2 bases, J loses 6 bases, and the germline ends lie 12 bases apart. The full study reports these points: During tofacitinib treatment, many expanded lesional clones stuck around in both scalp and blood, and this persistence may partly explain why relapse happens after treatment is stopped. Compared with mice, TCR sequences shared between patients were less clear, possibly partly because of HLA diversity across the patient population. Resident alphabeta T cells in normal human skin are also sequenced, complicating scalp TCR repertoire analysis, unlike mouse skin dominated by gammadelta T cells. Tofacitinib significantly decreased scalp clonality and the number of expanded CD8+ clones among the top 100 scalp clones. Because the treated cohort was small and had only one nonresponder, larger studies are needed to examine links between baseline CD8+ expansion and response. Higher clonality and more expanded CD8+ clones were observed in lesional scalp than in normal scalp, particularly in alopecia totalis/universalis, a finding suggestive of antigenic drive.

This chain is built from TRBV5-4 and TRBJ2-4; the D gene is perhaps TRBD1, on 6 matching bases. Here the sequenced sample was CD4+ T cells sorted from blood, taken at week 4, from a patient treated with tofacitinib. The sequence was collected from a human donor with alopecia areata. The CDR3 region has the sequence CASSFEQGRNIQYF. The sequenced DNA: TGTGCCAGCAGCTTCGAACAGGGTAGAAACATTCAGTACTTC.